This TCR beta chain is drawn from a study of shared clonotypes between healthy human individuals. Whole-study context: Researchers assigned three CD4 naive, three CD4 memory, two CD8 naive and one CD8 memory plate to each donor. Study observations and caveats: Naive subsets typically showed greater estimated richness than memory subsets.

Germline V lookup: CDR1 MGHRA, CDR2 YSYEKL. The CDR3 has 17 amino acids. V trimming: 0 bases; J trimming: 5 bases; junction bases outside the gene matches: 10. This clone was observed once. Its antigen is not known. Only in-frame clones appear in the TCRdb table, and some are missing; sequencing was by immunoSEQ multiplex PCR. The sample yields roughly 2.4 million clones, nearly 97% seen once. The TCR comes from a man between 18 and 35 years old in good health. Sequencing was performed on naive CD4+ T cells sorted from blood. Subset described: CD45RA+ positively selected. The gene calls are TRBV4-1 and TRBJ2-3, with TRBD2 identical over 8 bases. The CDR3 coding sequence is TGCGCCAGCAGCCAAGATCGGGCGGGGGGACCTAAAGATACGCAGTATTTT. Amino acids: CASSQDRAGGPKDTQYF.